This T cell receptor beta chain was identified during a study of T cells in Graves' hyperthyroidism and ophthalmopathy. Overall study findings and caveats: Among clonotypes expanded in thyroid above 0.001, most were also found in blood.

Germline loops: CDR1 SGHKS, CDR2 YYEKEE (reference sequence). This CDR3 region has 15 residues. V was cut by 1 base and J by 8 bases, with 16 bases left in between. There are many counts of this clonotype. Antigen: not known. Across 18 months, stable Graves' hyperthyroidism was marked by no progression to ophthalmopathy. Using more than 7.5 ml of fresh peripheral blood, PBMCs were prepared. Amplification yielded TCR beta CDR3 regions, with RNA transcripts as the source. Researchers ran a first-round RT-PCR on the TCR CDR3 using the HTBI primer set. Using its own MiXCR run on the multiplex PCR reads, TCRdb lists one record per CDR3 protein. There are some 210,000 distinct CDR3 sequences in the sample; roughly 17% occur only once, and 50% lies in the top ten.

The sample consisted of blood. This TCR derives from a man aged 45-60 years with Graves' hyperthyroidism. The chain joins TRBV5-5 to TRBJ2-1; D gene unclear. CDR3 region: CASSLSPQPGDEQFF. The DNA of the CDR3 is TGTGCCAGCAGCTTGAGCCCCCAGCCGGGCGATGAGCAGTTCTTC.